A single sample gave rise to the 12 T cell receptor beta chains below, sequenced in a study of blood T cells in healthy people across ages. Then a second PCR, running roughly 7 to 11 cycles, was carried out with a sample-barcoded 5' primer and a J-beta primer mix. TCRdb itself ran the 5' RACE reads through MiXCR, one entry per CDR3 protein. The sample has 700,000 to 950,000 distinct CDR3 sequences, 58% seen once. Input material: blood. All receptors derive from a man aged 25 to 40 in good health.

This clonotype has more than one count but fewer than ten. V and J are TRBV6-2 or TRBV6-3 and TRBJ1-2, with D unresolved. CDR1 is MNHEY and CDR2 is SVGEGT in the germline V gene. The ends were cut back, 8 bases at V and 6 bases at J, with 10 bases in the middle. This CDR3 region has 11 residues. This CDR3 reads CASFLGHGYTF. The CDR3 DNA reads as TGTGCCAGCTTCCTCGGACATGGCTACACCTTC.

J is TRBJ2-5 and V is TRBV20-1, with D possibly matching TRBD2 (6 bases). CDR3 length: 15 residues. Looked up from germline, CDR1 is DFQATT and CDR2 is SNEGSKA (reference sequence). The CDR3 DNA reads TGCAGCGTCAGTCCTGCGGCGGTCGGGGGAGAGACCCAGTACTTC. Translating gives CSVSPAAVGGETQYF.

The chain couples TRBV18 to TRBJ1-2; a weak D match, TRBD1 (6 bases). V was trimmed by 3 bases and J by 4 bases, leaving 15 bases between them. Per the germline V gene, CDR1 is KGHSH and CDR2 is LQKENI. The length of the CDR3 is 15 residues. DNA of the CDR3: TGTGCCAGCTCACCGCCGAGTACAGGGATCTATGGCTACACCTTC. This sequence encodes CASSPPSTGIYGYTF.

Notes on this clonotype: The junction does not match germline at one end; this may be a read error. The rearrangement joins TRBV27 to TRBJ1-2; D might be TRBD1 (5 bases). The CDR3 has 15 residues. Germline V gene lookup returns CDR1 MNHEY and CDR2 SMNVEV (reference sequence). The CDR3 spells CASSLGRVWVYGYTF. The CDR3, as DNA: TGTGCCAGTAGTTTAGGCAGGGTGTGGGTCTATGGCTACACCTTC.

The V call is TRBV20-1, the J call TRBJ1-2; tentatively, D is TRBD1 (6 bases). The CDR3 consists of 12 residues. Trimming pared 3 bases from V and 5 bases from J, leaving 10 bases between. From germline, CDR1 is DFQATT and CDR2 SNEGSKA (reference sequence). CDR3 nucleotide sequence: TGCAGTGCTAGGGAGCAGGGGTATGGCTACACCTTC. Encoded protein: CSAREQGYGYTF.

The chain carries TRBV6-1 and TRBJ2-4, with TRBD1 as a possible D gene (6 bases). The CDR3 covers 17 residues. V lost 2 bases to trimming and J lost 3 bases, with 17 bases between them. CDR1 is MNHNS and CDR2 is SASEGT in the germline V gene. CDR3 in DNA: TGTGCCAGCAGTGAATTTGGGGGCAGGGGCGGCAAAAACATTCAGTACTTC. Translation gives CASSEFGGRGGKNIQYF.

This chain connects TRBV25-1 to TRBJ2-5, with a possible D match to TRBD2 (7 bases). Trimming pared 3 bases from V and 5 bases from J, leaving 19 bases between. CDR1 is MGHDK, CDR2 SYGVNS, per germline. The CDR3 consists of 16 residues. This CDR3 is CASSDWGGVHLETQYF. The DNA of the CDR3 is TGTGCCAGCAGTGATTGGGGGGGCGTCCATCTGGAGACCCAGTACTTC.

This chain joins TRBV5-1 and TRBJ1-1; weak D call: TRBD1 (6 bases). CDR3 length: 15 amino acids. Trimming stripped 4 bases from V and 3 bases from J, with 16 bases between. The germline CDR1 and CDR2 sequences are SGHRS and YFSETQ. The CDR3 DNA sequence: TGCGCCAGCAGCCTAGGACAGCAGGCGCACACTGAAGCTTTCTTT. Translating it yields CASSLGQQAHTEAFF.

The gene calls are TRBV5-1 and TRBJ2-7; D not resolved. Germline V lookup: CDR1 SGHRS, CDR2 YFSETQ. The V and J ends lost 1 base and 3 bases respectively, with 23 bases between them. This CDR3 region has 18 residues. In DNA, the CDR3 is TGCGCCAGCAGCTTGAGGCAGCGTAATACTCTTCGTAACTACGAGCAGTACTTC. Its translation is CASSLRQRNTLRNYEQYF.

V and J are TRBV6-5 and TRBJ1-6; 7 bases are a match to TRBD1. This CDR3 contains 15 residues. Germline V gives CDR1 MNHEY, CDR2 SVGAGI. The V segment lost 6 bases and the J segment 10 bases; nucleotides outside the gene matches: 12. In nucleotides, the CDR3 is TGTGCCAGCAGCCGAGAACTGACAGGGCGGTCACCCCTCCACTTT. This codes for CASSRELTGRSPLHF.

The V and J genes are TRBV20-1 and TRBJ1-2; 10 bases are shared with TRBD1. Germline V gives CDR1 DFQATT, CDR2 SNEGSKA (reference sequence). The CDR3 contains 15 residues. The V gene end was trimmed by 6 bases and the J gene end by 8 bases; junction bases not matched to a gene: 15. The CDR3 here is CSASGTGAPRDGYTF. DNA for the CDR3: TGCAGTGCCTCCGGGACAGGGGCCCCTCGGGACGGCTACACCTTC.

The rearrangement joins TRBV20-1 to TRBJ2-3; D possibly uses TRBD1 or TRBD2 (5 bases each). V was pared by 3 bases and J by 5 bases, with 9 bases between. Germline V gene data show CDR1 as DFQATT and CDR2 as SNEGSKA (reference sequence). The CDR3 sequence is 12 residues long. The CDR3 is CSASGAGDTQYF. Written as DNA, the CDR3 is TGCAGTGCTAGCGGGGCAGGAGATACGCAGTATTTT.